What follows are 6 T cell receptor beta chains derived from one specimen sequenced in a study of read filtering for tumor transcriptome and immune sequencing. Molecular barcoded adaptors covering alpha/delta and beta/gamma chains were used on about 0.4 ug RNA. MiXCR, run by TCRdb on the reads, gives a single entry per CDR3 protein. The sample has some 38,000 distinct CDR3 sequences; approximately 12% are singletons. The specimen sequenced was a population of CD138-negative cells sorted from bone marrow. These receptors were obtained from a donor over 35 with multiple myeloma.

In its sample, this clonotype was seen many times. This chain joins TRBV3-1 and TRBJ2-1, with D perhaps matching TRBD1 or TRBD2 (6 bases each). V was trimmed by 10 bases and J by 8 bases, leaving 24 bases between them. CDR1 is LGHDT, CDR2 YNNKEL, per germline (reference sequence). The CDR3 contains 15 residues. CDR3 nucleotides: TGTGCCACCCGCGCCCCGGGGGCAGGGATTTATGAGCAGTTCTTC. Encoded protein: CATRAPGAGIYEQFF.

Comments on this clonotype: A much larger clone is a single base away; this may be a read error. The chain employs TRBV3-1 and TRBJ1-5, with D possibly matching TRBD1 (5 bases). Germline CDR1 is LGHDT and CDR2 is YNNKEL (reference sequence). There are 16 residues in the CDR3. CDR3: CASSANGGDSNQPRHF. As DNA, the CDR3 is TGTGCCAGCAGCGCGAATGGGGGGGATAGCAATCAGCCCCGGCATTTT.

Turning to this clonotype: A much more abundant neighbour one base away suggests this may be a read error. V usage is TRBV6-1 and J usage is TRBJ2-6; possible D gene TRBD1, 6 bases. The V gene lost 6 bases and the J gene lost 8 bases, with 11 bases spanning the gap. CDR3 size: 13 residues. Germline CDR1 is MNHNS and CDR2 is SASEGT. CDR3 bases: TGTGCCAGCAGACAACAGGGCCCCAACGTCCTGACTTTC. Translating gives CASRQQGPNVLTF.

This clonotype came up many times. The genes are TRBV20-1 and TRBJ2-2, with 8 bases aligning to TRBD2. CDR1 and CDR2 from the germline V gene are DFQATT and SNEGSKA (reference sequence). CDR3 length: 13 residues. V shed 1 base, J shed 6 bases, and the junction held 1 base outside the gene matches. The DNA of the CDR3 is TGCAGTGCTAGAGGCGGGGGGCCCGGGGAGCTGTTTTTT. Protein product: CSARGGGPGELFF.

This clonotype occurred many times. The chain uses TRBV20-1 and TRBJ2-3, with D hard to call. Trimming shortened V by 8 bases and J by 5 bases, and 11 bases separated the two germline ends. Germline loops: CDR1 DFQATT, CDR2 SNEGSKA (reference sequence). The CDR3 consists of 11 residues. CDR3 DNA: TGCAGTCACGAGGTTGGAGATACGCAGTATTTT. Amino acids: CSHEVGDTQYF.

This clonotype was found many times. The chain joins TRBV5-1 to TRBJ2-7; 9 bases map to TRBD1. The CDR3 consists of 14 residues. V was clipped by 4 bases and J by 3 bases; unmatched bases: 5. CDR1 and CDR2 from the germline V gene are SGHRS and YFSETQ. DNA of the CDR3: TGCGCCAGCAGCCGTGGGACAGGGTACTACGAGCAGTACTTC. It specifies CASSRGTGYYEQYF.